The 10 T cell receptor beta chains in this list originate from one sample, sequenced in a study of PD-1 blockade in classical Hodgkin lymphoma. Generated by immunoSEQ multiplex PCR, the TCRdb table keeps only in-frame clones and is missing some. The top ten hold around 2.8% of the sample, which has about 43,000 clones, around 76% seen once. Each of the patients experienced relapse following autologous stem cell transplantation, and their brentuximab vedotin exposure differed. The source was peripheral blood mononuclear cells (PBMCs), collected before the second cycle of nivolumab. The receptors stem from a human donor with classical Hodgkin lymphoma.

The chain is built from TRBV19 and TRBJ1-1, with 10 nucleotides matching TRBD1. The ends lost 8 bases at V and 7 bases at J; junction bases unmatched: 10. Germline values: CDR1 LNHDA, CDR2 SQIVND (reference sequence). CDR3 length equals 14 residues. This chain's CDR3 is CASYRQGAINEAFF. DNA of the CDR3: TGTGCCAGTTATAGACAGGGGGCGATAAATGAAGCTTTCTTT.

This chain links TRBV7-2 with TRBJ1-2; D might be TRBD1 (5 bases). This CDR3 is 16 amino acids long. The germline gives CDR1 SGHTA, CDR2 FQGNSA. Trimming left V 2 bases short and J 4 bases short, with 17 bases between. The CDR3 sequence: CASSLRGTPEPYGYTF. The CDR3 nucleotides read TGTGCCAGCAGCTTACGTGGGACCCCAGAACCCTATGGCTACACCTTC.

The CDR3 reads CASSGQLAGGLNEQFF. As DNA, the CDR3 is TGTGCCAGCAGCGGACAACTAGCGGGGGGCCTCAATGAGCAGTTCTTC. V gene TRBV9 combines with J gene TRBJ2-1, with 12 bases matching TRBD2. The germline V gene has CDR1 SGDLS and CDR2 YYNGEE. CDR3 length: 16 amino acids. The J segment lost 6 bases and the V segment lost 3 bases, leaving 7 bases of the junction unmatched.

The gene calls are TRBV19 and TRBJ1-4; the match to TRBD1 covers 8 bases. Germline assignment: CDR1 LNHDA and CDR2 SQIVND (reference sequence). There are 14 residues in the CDR3. The junction had 6 bases not matched to a gene; V was cut back by 4 bases and J by 8 bases. DNA for the CDR3: TGTGCCAGTAGTAACAGGGGGATCAGGGAAAAACTGTTTTTT. Its translation: CASSNRGIREKLFF.

The chain couples TRBV7-6 to TRBJ2-7; D is unclear. The CDR3 totals 14 residues. V lost 2 bases to trimming and J lost 0 bases, with 8 bases between them. From germline, CDR1 is SGHVS and CDR2 FNYEAQ. The chain's CDR3 is CASSLRASSYEQYF. As DNA, the CDR3 is TGTGCCAGCAGCTTAAGGGCTAGCTCCTACGAGCAGTACTTC. Full variable domain (outside the CDR3, taken from reference TRBV7-6 and TRBJ2-7): GAGVSQSPRYKVTKRGQDVALRCDPISGHVSLYWYRQALGQGPEFLTYFNYEAQQDKSGLPNDRFSAERPEGSISTLTIQRTEQRDSAMYRCASSLRASSYEQYFGPGTRLTVT.

This sequence joins TRBV14 and TRBJ2-1; D remains unclear. CDR3 length: 15 residues. Germline loops: CDR1 SGHDN, CDR2 FVKESK. Trimming removed 0 bases from V and 1 base from J, with 7 bases in between. The CDR3 DNA follows: TGTGCCAGCAGCCAAGATTTTTCTTCCTACAATGAGCAGTTCTTC. Amino acid sequence: CASSQDFSSYNEQFF.

This clone has just one count. The rearrangement joins TRBV7-2 to TRBJ1-1; the D gene is possibly TRBD1 (5 bases). This CDR3 has 13 amino acids. The germline V gene has CDR1 SGHTA and CDR2 FQGNSA. Trimming removed 1 base from V and 4 bases from J, with 7 bases in between. The CDR3: CASSLERGTEAFF. The CDR3 DNA reads as TGTGCCAGCAGCTTAGAGAGGGGCACTGAAGCTTTCTTT.

The chain carries TRBV5-1 and TRBJ2-2; 9 bases map to TRBD1. The CDR3 consists of 14 residues. The junction had 5 bases not matched to a gene; V was cut back by 7 bases and J by 4 bases. The V gene's germline CDR1 is SGHRS and CDR2 YFSETQ. The CDR3 DNA sequence: TGCGCCAGCTCGACAGGGGGGGCCACCGGGGAGCTGTTTTTT. It encodes CASSTGGATGELFF.

J is TRBJ2-3 and V is TRBV11-2, with 10 bases lining up with TRBD2. The V segment lost 2 bases and the J segment 3 bases; nucleotides outside the gene matches: 11. Germline V gene data show CDR1 as SGHAT and CDR2 as FQNNGV. There are 18 residues in the CDR3. CDR3: CASSLTSGGAGGTDTQYF. DNA for the CDR3: TGTGCCAGCAGCTTAACCTCCGGGGGAGCGGGAGGGACAGATACGCAGTATTTT.

In nucleotides, the CDR3 is TGTGCCAGCAGTTTCCAGGGGATTGGGTCACCCCTCCACTTT. Protein product: CASSFQGIGSPLHF. The chain couples TRBV28 to TRBJ1-6; maybe TRBD1 (6 bases). This CDR3 has 14 amino acids. The germline V and J ends were trimmed by 3 bases and 10 bases, with 13 bases remaining between them. CDR1 and CDR2 from the germline V gene are MDHEN and SYDVKM.